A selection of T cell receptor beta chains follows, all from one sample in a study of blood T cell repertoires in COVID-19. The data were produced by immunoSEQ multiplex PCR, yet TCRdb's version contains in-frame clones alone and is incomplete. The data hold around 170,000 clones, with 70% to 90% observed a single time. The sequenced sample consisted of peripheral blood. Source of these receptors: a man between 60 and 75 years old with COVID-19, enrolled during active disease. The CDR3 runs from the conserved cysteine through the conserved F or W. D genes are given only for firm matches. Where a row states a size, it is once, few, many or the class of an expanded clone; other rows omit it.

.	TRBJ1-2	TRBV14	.	TGTGCCAGCAGCCAAAGACAGGACCCCCTATCTGGCTACACCTTC	CASSQRQDPLSGYTF
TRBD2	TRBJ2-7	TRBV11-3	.	TGTGCCAGCAACCTTGGACTAGCGGGACGCGAGCAGTACTTC	CASNLGLAGREQYF
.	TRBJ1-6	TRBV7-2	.	TGTGCCAGCAGCTTACAGAAGAACAGATCACCCCTCCACTTT	CASSLQKNRSPLHF
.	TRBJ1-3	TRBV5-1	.	TGCGCCAGCAGCTTGGAGGGGAGGGGTGGAAACACCATATATTTT	CASSLEGRGGNTIYF
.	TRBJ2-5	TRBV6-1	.	TGTGCCAGCAGTGAAGCGCTGGTAGGACTCATGATTCAAGAGACCCAGTACTTC	CASSEALVGLMIQETQYF
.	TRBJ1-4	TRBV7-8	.	TGTGCCAGCAGCTATAGTTTTGATGAAAAACTGTTTTTT	CASSYSFDEKLFF
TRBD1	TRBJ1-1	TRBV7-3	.	TGTGCCAGCAGCTCGACAGGGGGGAACACTGAAGCTTTCTTT	CASSSTGGNTEAFF
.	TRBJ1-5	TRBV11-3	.	TGTGCCAGCAGCCTGACACTCAATCAGCCCCAGCATTTT	CASSLTLNQPQHF
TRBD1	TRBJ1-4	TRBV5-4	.	TGTGCCAGCAGCCTCCAGGGGGCACCTAATGAAAAACTGTTTTTT	CASSLQGAPNEKLFF
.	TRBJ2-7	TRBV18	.	TGTGCCAGCTCACCAGCCAGGGCCGTCTCCTACGAGCAGTACTTC	CASSPARAVSYEQYF
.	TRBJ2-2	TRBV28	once	TGTGCCAGCAATTCCTATCGGCGGGGAAGGAGCACCGGGGAGCTGTTTTTT	CASNSYRRGRSTGELFF
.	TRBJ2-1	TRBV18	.	TGTGCCAGCTCACGAGGCCCTGACGGTGAACAGTTCTTC	CASSRGPDGEQFF
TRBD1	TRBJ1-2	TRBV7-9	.	TGTGCCAGCAGCCAGAGGGGGACAGGGGTTGATGGCTACACCTTC	CASSQRGTGVDGYTF
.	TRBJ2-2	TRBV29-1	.	TGCAGCGTTGAACACGGGGGTCCTTCGACCGGGGAGCTGTTTTTT	CSVEHGGPSTGELFF
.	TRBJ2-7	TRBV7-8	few	TGTGCCAGCAGCTCGACACGGTACGAGCAGTACTTC	CASSSTRYEQYF
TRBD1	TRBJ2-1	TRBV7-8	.	TGTGCCAGCAGCTCTTGGACAGGGACCTACAATGAGCAGTTCTTC	CASSSWTGTYNEQFF
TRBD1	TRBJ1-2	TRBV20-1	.	TGCAGTGCTAGAAACAGGGGTGGCTACACCTTC	CSARNRGGYTF
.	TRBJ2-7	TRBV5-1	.	TGCGCCAGCAGCTTGGCCGCCGACAGGACCTACGAGCAGTACTTC	CASSLAADRTYEQYF
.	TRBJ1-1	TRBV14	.	TGTGCCAGCAGCTACTTACAGGGGAACACTGAAGCTTTCTTT	CASSYLQGNTEAFF
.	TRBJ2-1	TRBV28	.	TGTGCCAGTCGATTAGACTGGAATGAGCAGTTCTTC	CASRLDWNEQFF
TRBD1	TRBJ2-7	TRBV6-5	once	TGTGCCAGCAGTTACTCGAGACAGGGGATGCACGAGCAGTACTTC	CASSYSRQGMHEQYF
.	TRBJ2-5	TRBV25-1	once	TGTGCCAGCAGTGAGCTGGCCCAAGAGACCCAGTACTTC	CASSELAQETQYF
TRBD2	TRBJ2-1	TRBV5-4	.	TGTGCCAGCAGCTCGAAGATCCTAGCGGGTTCCTACAATGAGCAGTTCTTC	CASSSKILAGSYNEQFF
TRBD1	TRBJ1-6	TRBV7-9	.	TGTGCCAGCAGCGTCCCCGGGACAGCTAATTCACCCCTCCACTTT	CASSVPGTANSPLHF
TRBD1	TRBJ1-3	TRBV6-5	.	TGTGCCAGCAGCCAAGGGACAGTCCCCGGAAACACCATATATTTT	CASSQGTVPGNTIYF
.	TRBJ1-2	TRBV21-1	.	TGTGCCAGCAGCAAAGGGGCCGAGATGAACTATGGCTACACCTTC	CASSKGAEMNYGYTF
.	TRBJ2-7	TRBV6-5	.	TGTGCCAGCAGTTACCGAAGACATCCTACCTACGAGCAGTACTTC	CASSYRRHPTYEQYF
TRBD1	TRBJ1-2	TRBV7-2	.	TGTGCCAGCAGCTTTTCCGGGACAGGGGGGTTCTCATCTGATGGCTACACCTTC	CASSFSGTGGFSSDGYTF
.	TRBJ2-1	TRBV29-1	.	TGCAGCGTTGCTCCTCCCTACAATGAGCAGTTCTTC	CSVAPPYNEQFF
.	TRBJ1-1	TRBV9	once	TGTGCCAGCAGCCTCCTCGACAGGCAGAACACTGAAGCTTTCTTT	CASSLLDRQNTEAFF
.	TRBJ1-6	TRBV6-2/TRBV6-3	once	TGTGCCAGCAGTTACACAGAGAGGGCCAATTCACCCCTCCACTTT	CASSYTERANSPLHF
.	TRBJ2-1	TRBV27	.	TGTGCCAGCAGGAGGGAGATCTTCTACAATGAGCAGTTCTTC	CASRREIFYNEQFF
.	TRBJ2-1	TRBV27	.	TGTGCCAGCAGGAAAAGTACAGGGCTGACCTACAATGAGCAGTTCTTC	CASRKSTGLTYNEQFF
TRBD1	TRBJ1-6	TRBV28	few	TGTGCCAGCAGTTCTTCTCAGGGGGCGCGGTCACCCCTCCACTTT	CASSSSQGARSPLHF
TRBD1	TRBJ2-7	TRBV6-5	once	TGTGCCAGCAGGATGGGACAGGGATTCTCCGAGCAGTACTTC	CASRMGQGFSEQYF
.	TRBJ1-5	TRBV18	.	TGTGCCAGCTCACTAGACAGCAACAATCAGCCCCAGCATTTT	CASSLDSNNQPQHF
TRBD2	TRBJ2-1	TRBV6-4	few	TGTGCCAGCAGCTTGACTAGCGGGGCGATCAATGAGCAGTTCTTC	CASSLTSGAINEQFF
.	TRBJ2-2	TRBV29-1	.	TGCAGCGTGTCCCGGGGCACCGGGGAGCTGTTTTTT	CSVSRGTGELFF
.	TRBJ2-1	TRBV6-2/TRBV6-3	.	TGTGCCAGCAGTTACCCGACTCCCCTCAATGAGCAGTTCTTC	CASSYPTPLNEQFF
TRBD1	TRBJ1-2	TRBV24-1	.	TGTGCCACCAGTGACCCCACCCGGACAGGGACGGGCACCCATGGCTACACCTTC	CATSDPTRTGTGTHGYTF
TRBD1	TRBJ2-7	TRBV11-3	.	TGTGCCAGCAGCCCCGAGACAGGGAACTACGAGCAGTACTTC	CASSPETGNYEQYF
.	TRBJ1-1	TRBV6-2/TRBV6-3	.	TGTGCCAGCAGTTACAAGGCGAGGACTGAAGCTTTCTTT	CASSYKARTEAFF